The clone carrying this T cell receptor (beta chain) has only a few counts. This entry comes from a study of spatial heterogeneity in lung cancer. Time point reported: blood at routine non-recurrence follow-up after resection. TCRdb itself ran the 5' RACE reads through MiXCR, one entry per CDR3 protein. The sample comprises 100,000 to 120,000 distinct CDR3 sequences, roughly a tenth of which are singletons, and roughly 24% rests with the top ten. The receptor's source is a female donor with early-stage non-small cell lung cancer. Sequencing used PBMCs, obtained at follow-up.

DNA of the CDR3: TGTGCCACCAGCAGAGATGGAGCGGTTTGGGACGAGCAGTACTTC. Its translation: CATSRDGAVWDEQYF. J is TRBJ2-7 and V is TRBV15; D perhaps matches TRBD2 (5 bases). Between the trimmed V and J ends, which lost 0 bases and 5 bases, there was a span of 14 bases. The CDR3 length is 15 residues. Germline lookup yields CDR1 LNHNV and CDR2 YYDKDF (reference sequence).